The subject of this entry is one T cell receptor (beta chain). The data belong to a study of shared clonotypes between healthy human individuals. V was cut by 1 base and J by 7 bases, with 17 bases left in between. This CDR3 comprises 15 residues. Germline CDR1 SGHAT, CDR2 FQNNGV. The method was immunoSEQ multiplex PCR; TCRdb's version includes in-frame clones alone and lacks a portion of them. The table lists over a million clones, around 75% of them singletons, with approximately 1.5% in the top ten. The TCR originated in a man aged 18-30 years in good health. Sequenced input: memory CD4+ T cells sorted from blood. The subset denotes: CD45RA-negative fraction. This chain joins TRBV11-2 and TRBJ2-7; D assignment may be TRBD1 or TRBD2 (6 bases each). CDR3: CASSLVRRRGGEQYF. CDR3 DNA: TGTGCCAGCAGCTTAGTCAGGCGCAGGGGAGGTGAGCAGTACTTC. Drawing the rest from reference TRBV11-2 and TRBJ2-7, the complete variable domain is EAGVAQSPRYKIIEKRQSVAFWCNPISGHATLYWYQQILGQGPKLLIQFQNNGVVDDSQLPKDRFSAERLKGVDSTLKIQPAKLEDSAVYLCASSLVRRRGGEQYFGPGTRLTVT.